These 31 T cell receptor beta chains share one sample of origin, sequenced in a study of PD-1 blockade in classical Hodgkin lymphoma. Profiled with immunoSEQ multiplex PCR; TCRdb holds only in-frame clones, not every one. The repertoire includes about 35,000 clones, about nine tenths of them detected once, and around 0.21% sits in the top ten. All patients experienced relapse after autologous stem cell transplantation, and brentuximab vedotin exposure was variable. Magnetic negative selection was used to purify CD4+ T cells from PBMCs that had been thawed. The source was CD4+ T cells from blood, collected at baseline. These receptors all come from a human donor with classical Hodgkin lymphoma.

The gene calls are TRBV30 and TRBJ2-2; weak D call: TRBD2 (5 bases). Trimming pared 0 bases from V and 10 bases from J, leaving 12 bases between. The CDR3 runs to 13 residues. From germline, CDR1 is GTSNPN and CDR2 SVGIG (reference sequence). The CDR3 bases are TGTGCCTGGAGTGTAGTGGGAGCGCAGGAGCTGTTTTTT. It encodes CAWSVVGAQELFF.

This chain uses TRBV29-1 with TRBJ2-2; tentative D call: TRBD1 (5 bases). CDR1 and CDR2 (germline): SQVTM, ANQGSEA. The CDR3 is made up of 13 amino acids. V dropped 4 bases and J dropped 6 bases, with 12 bases sitting between them. In DNA, the CDR3 is TGCAGCGTTGGAACCAGGGATGCCGGGGAGCTGTTTTTT. Residues: CSVGTRDAGELFF.

This clone was counted a single time. DNA of the CDR3: TGTGCCTGGAGTGTACGGGGGATTCGCACAGATACGCAGTATTTT. It is translated as CAWSVRGIRTDTQYF. The chain carries TRBV30 and TRBJ2-3; TRBD2 might be the D (6 bases). V lost 0 bases and J lost 1, with 11 bases in between. This CDR3 comprises 15 residues. Germline V gene data show CDR1 as GTSNPN and CDR2 as SVGIG (reference sequence).

The J gene is TRBJ2-2, the V gene TRBV5-6; D is uncertain. Germline CDR1 is SGHDT and CDR2 is YYEEEE. The V end was cut by 0 bases, the J end by 2 bases, with 8 bases between. The length of the CDR3 is 15 residues. The CDR3 DNA is TGTGCCAGCAGCTTGGGACCCAGCAACACCGGGGAGCTGTTTTTT. Protein product: CASSLGPSNTGELFF.

The V call is TRBV21-1, the J call TRBJ2-3; the table's D gene call, TRBD1, was not cross checked with the DNA. TRBV21-1 is tagged as a pseudogene. The CDR3 length is 15 residues. This CDR3 reads CASSNAYLAPDTQYF. In nucleotides, the CDR3 is TGTGCCAGCAGCAATGCTTATCTGGCCCCAGATACGCAGTATTTT.

This clone was observed a few times. This rearrangement joins TRBV6-5 to TRBJ1-1; D is ambiguous. This CDR3 has 13 residues. Looked up from germline, CDR1 is MNHEY and CDR2 is SVGAGI. The germline V and J ends were trimmed by 3 bases and 0 bases, with 5 bases remaining between them. CDR3 sequence (DNA): TGTGCCAGCAGTTATCAGTTGAACACTGAAGCTTTCTTT. Encoded protein: CASSYQLNTEAFF.

This chain connects TRBV4-1 to TRBJ1-1, with a possible D match to TRBD1 (5 bases). The CDR3 totals 16 residues. Germline CDR1 MGHRA, CDR2 YSYEKL. V was cut by 7 bases and J by 0 bases, with 18 bases left in between. Here the CDR3 DNA reads TGCGCCAGCACCACCACCGGACACGCCGTGAACACTGAAGCTTTCTTT. Translating gives CASTTTGHAVNTEAFF.

The chain combines TRBV5-1 with TRBJ2-7; possibly TRBD2 for D (6 bases). The germline gives CDR1 SGHRS, CDR2 YFSETQ. CDR3 size: 14 residues. V lost 8 bases and J lost 5, with 20 bases in between. The CDR3 DNA follows: TGCGCCAGTAAGAGCGGGTTGCCCTCGGACGAGCAGTACTTC. Amino acids: CASKSGLPSDEQYF.

V and J are TRBV6-5 and TRBJ2-3; 9 nucleotides match TRBD2. Trimming cost V 5 bases and J 4 bases; bases outside gene matches: 7. The CDR3 has 15 amino acids. Germline-derived CDR1 and CDR2 are MNHEY and SVGAGI. The CDR3 loop is CASSNPGLAPDTQYF. DNA for the CDR3: TGTGCCAGCAGTAACCCGGGACTAGCCCCAGATACGCAGTATTTT.

V gene TRBV25-1 combines with J gene TRBJ2-3; 13 bases fit TRBD2. Germline V gives CDR1 MGHDK, CDR2 SYGVNS. The CDR3 totals 16 residues. With V trimmed by 11 bases and J by 2 bases, 10 bases remained unmatched. The CDR3 nucleotides read TGTGCCGGACTAGCGGGAGATGTTAGTCCCACAGATACGCAGTATTTT. Amino acid sequence: CAGLAGDVSPTDTQYF.

The chain couples TRBV15 to TRBJ1-1, with D possibly TRBD1 on 6 matching bases. Germline V CDR1 and CDR2: LNHNV, YYDKDF (reference sequence). V lost 8 bases, J lost 5 bases, and 18 bases lay in between. This CDR3 has 14 amino acids. CDR3 sequence reads: CATGPRGLRTEAFF. The CDR3 region has the DNA TGTGCCACCGGCCCCCGGGGGCTAAGAACTGAAGCTTTCTTT.

V gene TRBV7-9 combines with J gene TRBJ1-5; TRBD1 agrees at 7 bases. The CDR3 sequence is 15 residues long. J lost 4 bases, V lost 1 base, and 4 bases had no gene match. Germline V gives CDR1 SEHNR, CDR2 FQNEAQ (reference sequence). The CDR3 bases are TGTGCCAGCAGCTTAGGATCAGGGGGGAATCAGCCCCAGCATTTT. It is translated as CASSLGSGGNQPQHF.

CDR3 in amino acids: CASSLVSGAVGETQYF. The DNA of the CDR3 is TGCGCCAGCAGCTTGGTTTCGGGGGCTGTCGGAGAGACCCAGTACTTC. This chain connects TRBV5-1 to TRBJ2-5; either TRBD1 or TRBD2 may fit D (6 bases each). Germline CDR1 SGHRS, CDR2 YFSETQ. Trimming removed 0 bases at V and 4 bases at J, with 16 bases between. The CDR3 consists of 16 residues.

The chain couples TRBV4-2 to TRBJ1-3; D unclear. Germline CDR1 LGHNA, CDR2 YNFKEQ. The CDR3 runs 24 residues. V lost 3 bases to trimming and J lost 1 base, with 37 bases between them. This chain's CDR3 is CASSHYFLPRSEPVLPFSGNTIYF. The CDR3 nucleotides are TGTGCCAGCAGCCATTACTTCTTGCCGAGGAGCGAGCCCGTCTTGCCGTTTTCTGGAAACACCATATATTTT.

This chain joins TRBV30 and TRBJ2-5; possibly TRBD1 for D (6 bases). Germline CDR1 GTSNPN, CDR2 SVGIG (reference sequence). The CDR3 loop spans 14 amino acids. V shed 0 bases and J shed 2 bases, with 10 bases lying between them. DNA of the CDR3: TGTGCCTGGAGTGTAACCGGACAGCAAGAGACCCAGTACTTC. Protein sequence: CAWSVTGQQETQYF.

This clone has only a few counts. V is TRBV2 and J is TRBJ2-1; TRBD2 is a possible D gene (6 bases). The germline V and J ends were trimmed by 5 bases and 9 bases, with 14 bases remaining between them. The CDR3 covers 13 residues. The germline V gene has CDR1 SNHLY and CDR2 FYNNEI. CDR3 sequence reads: CASSFTGAPEQFF. CDR3 bases: TGTGCCAGCAGTTTCACGGGAGCCCCTGAGCAGTTCTTC.

The V gene is TRBV28, the J gene TRBJ1-1, with 7 bases that match TRBD1. The V and J ends lost 2 bases and 6 bases, in that order; junction bases with no gene match: 6. The CDR3 consists of 14 residues. In germline, CDR1 is MDHEN, CDR2 SYDVKM. The CDR3 coding sequence is TGTGCCAGCAGTTTACTCGTCCAGGGGGCTGAAGCTTTCTTT. Amino acid sequence: CASSLLVQGAEAFF.

The chain has TRBV7-3 and TRBJ1-1; D remains ambiguous. Germline V gives CDR1 SGHTA, CDR2 FQGTGA. The V end was cut by 5 bases, the J end by 4 bases, with 11 bases between. The CDR3 extends over 13 amino acids. CDR3 coding DNA: TGTGCCAGCAGCCTAAGGGAAGGCACTGAAGCTTTCTTT. Translation: CASSLREGTEAFF.

The CDR3 region is CASHLARSTDTQYF. CDR3 bases: TGTGCCAGCCACTTAGCTCGGTCAACCGATACGCAGTATTTT. The gene calls are TRBV6-1 and TRBJ2-3; D remains unclear. The CDR3 consists of 14 residues. V was pared by 8 bases and J by 6 bases, with 18 bases between. The germline gives CDR1 MNHNS, CDR2 SASEGT.

V usage is TRBV10-3 and J usage is TRBJ2-7, with D possibly called TRBD1 or TRBD2 (5 bases each). The CDR3 is made up of 13 amino acids. Germline V lookup: CDR1 ENHRY, CDR2 SYGVKD. The germline V and J ends were trimmed by 9 bases and 2 bases, with 14 bases remaining between them. This CDR3 is CAIGTDQTYEQYF. The CDR3 DNA is TGTGCCATTGGGACGGACCAAACCTACGAGCAGTACTTC.

This chain links TRBV6-5 with TRBJ1-3; D ambiguous. Germline CDR1 MNHEY, CDR2 SVGAGI. Trimming pared 1 base from V and 4 bases from J, leaving 11 bases between. The CDR3 contains 15 residues. The CDR3 region has the DNA TGTGCCAGCAGTTACTTACGGGGTGCCGGAAACACCATATATTTT. It specifies CASSYLRGAGNTIYF.

The chain couples TRBV5-6 to TRBJ2-7; D may be TRBD1 (5 bases). The CDR3 length is 14 residues. Germline CDR1 and CDR2: SGHDT and YYEEEE. The V and J ends lost 4 bases and 3 bases respectively, with 14 bases between them. CDR3 nucleotides: TGTGCCAGCAGCAGTGGACAAGTAATCTACGAGCAGTACTTC. It yields the protein CASSSGQVIYEQYF. Variable domain in full (rest from reference TRBV5-6 and TRBJ2-7): DAGVTQSPTHLIKTRGQQVTLRCSPKSGHDTVSWYQQALGQGPQFIFQYYEEEERQRGNFPDRFSGHQFPNYSSELNVNALLLGDSALYLCASSSGQVIYEQYFGPGTRLTVT.

The chain uses TRBV27 and TRBJ1-3; D gene unclear. Germline CDR1 and CDR2: MNHEY and SMNVEV (reference sequence). The V end lost 1 base, the J end lost 1 base, and 14 bases lay between the germline ends. The CDR3 loop spans 17 amino acids. CDR3 DNA: TGTGCCAGCAGTTTATTGTCAGGAAGAAATTCTGGAAACACCATATATTTT. It is translated as CASSLLSGRNSGNTIYF.

The V gene is TRBV11-2, the J gene TRBJ1-1; D gene uncertain. Per germline, CDR1 SGHAT and CDR2 FQNNGV. This CDR3 contains 13 residues. V was pared by 2 bases and J by 2 bases, with 6 bases between. The CDR3: CASSLTANTEAFF. As DNA, the CDR3 is TGTGCCAGCAGCTTAACAGCCAACACTGAAGCTTTCTTT.

The table lists this clone with a few counts. The CDR3 DNA follows: TGTGCCAGCAGCTCCCAGGCACTCTATGGCTACACCTTC. Residues: CASSSQALYGYTF. The chain recombines TRBV7-9 with TRBJ1-2; D call uncertain. Germline-derived CDR1 and CDR2 are SEHNR and FQNEAQ (reference sequence). The CDR3 runs 13 residues. Trimming removed 4 bases from V and 4 bases from J, with 10 bases in between.

This chain joins TRBV11-2 and TRBJ2-7, with D uncertain. The CDR3 extends over 12 amino acids. Trimming removed 1 base from V and 3 bases from J, with 4 bases in between. Germline V gene sequence: CDR1 SGHAT, CDR2 FQNNGV. CDR3 nucleotide sequence: TGTGCCAGCAGCTTAGCCAACTACGAGCAGTACTTC. Translation gives CASSLANYEQYF.

The chain recombines TRBV4-1 with TRBJ1-2, with D maybe TRBD1 (6 bases). Germline CDR1 MGHRA, CDR2 YSYEKL. CDR3 size: 17 residues. Trimming took 1 base from V and 3 from J, leaving 18 bases between them. In DNA form, the CDR3 reads TGCGCCAGCAGCCAAGCGAATACCGGGTGGGGGCACTATGGCTACACCTTC. Its translation: CASSQANTGWGHYGYTF.

The CDR3 coding sequence is TGCAGCGTTGTTCGTGACAGGTCCCCAGATACGCAGTATTTT. It yields the protein CSVVRDRSPDTQYF. V gene TRBV29-1 combines with J gene TRBJ2-3; the D gene is possibly TRBD1 (6 bases). The germline V and J ends were trimmed by 4 bases and 4 bases, with 15 bases remaining between them. CDR1 is SQVTM and CDR2 is ANQGSEA in the germline V gene. The CDR3 is 14 amino acids.

There are a few counts of this clone. The chain carries TRBV7-9 and TRBJ1-5; D is uncertain. Trimming removed 0 bases at V and 0 bases at J, with 9 bases between. There are 16 residues in the CDR3. Germline values: CDR1 SEHNR, CDR2 FQNEAQ (reference sequence). The CDR3 loop is CASSLAAPYSNQPQHF. In nucleotides, the CDR3 is TGTGCCAGCAGCTTAGCGGCCCCCTATAGCAATCAGCCCCAGCATTTT.

This chain connects TRBV5-1 to TRBJ1-2; possible D gene TRBD1, 5 bases. The V end lost 0 bases, the J end lost 2 bases, and 5 bases lay between the germline ends. The CDR3 totals 13 residues. CDR1 is SGHRS and CDR2 is YFSETQ in the germline V gene. The CDR3 loop is CASSLGQNYGYTF. The CDR3 DNA reads as TGCGCCAGCAGCTTGGGACAGAACTATGGCTACACCTTC.

The chain recombines TRBV27 with TRBJ2-1; D gene ambiguous. The CDR3 length is 16 residues. Germline V gene data show CDR1 as MNHEY and CDR2 as SMNVEV (reference sequence). The germline V and J ends were trimmed by 2 bases and 4 bases, with 15 bases remaining between them. The CDR3 protein is CASSLRARYGYNEQFF. CDR3 bases: TGTGCCAGCAGTTTAAGGGCCCGATATGGATACAATGAGCAGTTCTTC.